The present T cell receptor beta chain was sequenced within a study of T cell responses to AZD1222 COVID-19 vaccine. Clones were sequenced by immunoSEQ multiplex PCR, and TCRdb holds only the in-frame ones, with some missing. The profile shows 200,000 or so clones, about 87% of them singletons. As for this clone: No antigen is known for it.

Study-level findings and limits: Clonal diversity may have been underestimated, and the donors were mostly white British, with more females than males. After the peak T cell response, and only then, were repertoires sampled. Distributed over spike, vaccine-associated CD4 TCRs predominated at 160-218 and 743-854. Nearly half of unique spike-specific TCRs reportedly avoided B.1.351 and B.1.1.7 mutated regions.

CDR3 length equals 15 residues. The V gene end was trimmed by 4 bases and the J gene end by 7 bases; junction bases not matched to a gene: 10. Germline values: CDR1 MGHRA, CDR2 YSYEKL. This chain joins TRBV4-1 and TRBJ1-2, with 9 bases identical to TRBD1. This TCR was recovered from an adult in good health. Source: peripheral blood, taken on day 0 of MenACWY control vaccination. CDR3: CASSLSQQGAAGYTF. The CDR3 DNA reads as TGCGCCAGCAGCCTTTCTCAACAGGGGGCTGCTGGCTACACCTTC.